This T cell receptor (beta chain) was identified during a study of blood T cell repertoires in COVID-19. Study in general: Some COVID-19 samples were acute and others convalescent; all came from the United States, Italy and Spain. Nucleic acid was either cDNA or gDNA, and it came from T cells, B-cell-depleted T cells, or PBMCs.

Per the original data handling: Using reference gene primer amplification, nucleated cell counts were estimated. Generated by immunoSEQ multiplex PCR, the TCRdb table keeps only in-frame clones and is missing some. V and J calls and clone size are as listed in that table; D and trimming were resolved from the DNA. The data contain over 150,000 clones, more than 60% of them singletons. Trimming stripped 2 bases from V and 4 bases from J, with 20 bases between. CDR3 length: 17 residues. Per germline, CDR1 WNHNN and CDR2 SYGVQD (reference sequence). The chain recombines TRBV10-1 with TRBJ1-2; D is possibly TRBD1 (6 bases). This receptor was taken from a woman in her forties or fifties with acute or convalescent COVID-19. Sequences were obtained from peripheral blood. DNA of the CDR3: TGCGCCAGCAGTGAGAGGGGGACGGGATGGGGACGCTATGGCTACACCTTC. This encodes CASSERGTGWGRYGYTF.